The subject of this entry is one TCR beta chain. In germline, CDR1 is SGHNT, CDR2 YENEEA. The CDR3 consists of 16 residues. V gave up 4 bases and J gave up 4 bases, with 19 bases separating them. This entry is derived from a study of blood T cell repertoires in COVID-19. About the study: The study drew acute and convalescent COVID-19 samples from the United States, Italy and Spain. T cells, B-cell-depleted T cells, or PBMCs provided the cDNA or gDNA that served as material.

Profiled with immunoSEQ multiplex PCR; TCRdb holds only in-frame clones, not every one. The data contain a few hundred thousand clones, about 88% of them singletons. Which cohort a participant joined came from the clinical history participants gave. This chain uses TRBV11-3 with TRBJ1-1, with D possibly TRBD1 on 6 matching bases. The sequence came from a woman aged 40 to 50 who had recovered from COVID-19. The sequencing input was PBMCs or T cells enriched from blood (not recorded which). The CDR3 coding sequence is TGTGCCAGCAGCTCCCAACGGGGGGGGCTCAGCACTGAAGCTTTCTTT. The encoded protein is CASSSQRGGLSTEAFF.